These 11 T cell receptor beta chains originate from one sample sequenced in a study of radiation and T cells in renal cell carcinoma. Here immunoSEQ multiplex PCR was the method, and the copy in TCRdb shows in-frame clones only, minus some. This table has 100,000 to 150,000 clones, over 75% appearing once. Time point: blood 2 weeks post-SBRT. Treatment given: 15 Gy SBRT to primary tumor, nephrectomy 4 weeks later. This specimen was blood, taken from a patient whose treatment included radiotherapy and nephrectomy. The source is a man between 50 and 59 years old with renal cell carcinoma.

This clone occurred a few times. This chain joins TRBV9 and TRBJ1-1, with D perhaps TRBD1 (5 bases). CDR1 and CDR2 (germline): SGDLS, YYNGEE. The CDR3 totals 12 residues. Trimming cost V 3 bases and J 8 bases, with 11 bases left between them. The CDR3 region is CASSAWGTEAFF. CDR3 DNA: TGTGCCAGCAGCGCCTGGGGCACGGAAGCTTTCTTT.

In regard to this clone: The junction departs from germline at one end; a sequencing error may be responsible. This chain links TRBV20-1 with TRBJ2-1; the D is unclear. The CDR3 covers 11 residues. Germline V gives CDR1 DFQATT, CDR2 SNEGSKA (reference sequence). Here the CDR3 reads CSAKPIDKSVF. CDR3 nucleotides: TGCAGTGCCAAACCTATCGACAAGTCGGTCTTC.

About this clone itself: One end of the junction varies from germline; a read error may be responsible. V and J are TRBV7-7 and TRBJ2-3; the D call may be TRBD1 or TRBD2 (5 bases each). The CDR3 consists of 14 residues. CDR1 is SSHAT, CDR2 FNYEAQ, per germline (reference sequence). The CDR3 coding sequence is TGTGCTAGCAGCTACACTAGGGACGGCGATACGCAGTATTTT. The encoded protein is CASSYTRDGDTQYF.

This clone was seen a single time. The CDR3 reads CASRMDGNTEAFF. CDR3 DNA sequence: TGTGCCAGCAGAATGGACGGGAACACTGAAGCTTTCTTT. V and J are TRBV6-5 and TRBJ1-1; D is undetermined. The V end lost 6 bases, the J end lost 1 base, and 9 bases lay between the germline ends. The CDR3 has 13 amino acids. Per the germline V gene, CDR1 is MNHEY and CDR2 is SVGAGI.

For the CDR3, the DNA is TGTGCCAGTAGTATGAGCGGGGGGACCTACAATGAGCAGTTCTTC. It is translated as CASSMSGGTYNEQFF. V is TRBV19 and J is TRBJ2-1; TRBD2 agrees at 9 bases. This CDR3 is built from 15 residues. Trimming took 3 bases from V and 2 from J; bases not matched to a gene: 2. CDR1 is LNHDA and CDR2 is SQIVND in the germline V gene (reference sequence).

The rearrangement joins TRBV5-1 to TRBJ1-2; 7 bases match TRBD1. The CDR3 spans 14 residues. Germline trimming cut 4 bases from V and 2 bases from J; bases unmatched to any gene: 5. Germline V CDR1 and CDR2: SGHRS, YFSETQ. The CDR3 DNA is TGCGCCAGCAGCCGGGACAGCTACAACTATGGCTACACCTTC. Its translation is CASSRDSYNYGYTF. Full variable domain (outside the CDR3, taken from reference TRBV5-1 and TRBJ1-2): KAGVTQTPRYLIKTRGQQVTLSCSPISGHRSVSWYQQTPGQGLQFLFEYFSETQRNKGNFPGRFSGRQFSNSRSEMNVSTLELGDSALYLCASSRDSYNYGYTFGSGTRLTVV.

This chain joins TRBV18 and TRBJ2-1, with TRBD2 as a possible D gene (6 bases). CDR1 and CDR2 (germline): KGHSH, LQKENI. V was pared by 2 bases and J by 8 bases, with 13 bases between. This CDR3 is built from 14 residues. CDR3 loop: CASSPTVAGYEQFF. DNA for the CDR3: TGTGCCAGCTCACCAACGGTTGCGGGATATGAGCAGTTCTTC.

The chain's CDR3 is CASSPSQETQYF. CDR3 in DNA: TGTGCCAGCAGCCCGAGCCAAGAGACCCAGTACTTC. The V gene is TRBV5-4, the J gene TRBJ2-5; D is undetermined. The CDR3 totals 12 residues. Germline V lookup: CDR1 SGHNT, CDR2 YYREEE (reference sequence). V lost 4 bases and J lost 1, with 5 bases in between.

The chain recombines TRBV4-1 with TRBJ2-2, with D tentatively TRBD1 (6 bases). The CDR3 has 15 amino acids. Germline V gene data show CDR1 as MGHRA and CDR2 as YSYEKL. The V gene lost 4 bases and the J gene lost 6 bases, with 15 bases spanning the gap. The CDR3 region is CASSRLTGSPGELFF. In DNA, the CDR3 is TGCGCCAGCAGCCGTCTTACAGGGTCCCCCGGGGAGCTGTTTTTT.

The chain combines TRBV7-6 with TRBJ2-7, with D possibly being TRBD1 (5 bases). Trimming took 0 bases from V and 2 from J, leaving 8 bases between them. The CDR3 length is 14 residues. Looked up from germline, CDR1 is SGHVS and CDR2 is FNYEAQ. Here the CDR3 reads CASSLAGPTYEQYF. DNA of the CDR3: TGTGCCAGCAGCTTAGCGGGGCCGACCTACGAGCAGTACTTC.

The CDR3 loop is CASSLEGTSGTNEQFF. CDR3 bases: TGTGCCAGCAGCCTCGAGGGGACTAGCGGGACCAATGAGCAGTTCTTC. The chain has TRBV9 and TRBJ2-1; 13 bases fit TRBD2. The CDR3 is 16 amino acids. The J segment lost 6 bases and the V segment lost 4 bases, leaving 7 bases of the junction unmatched. Germline assignment: CDR1 SGDLS and CDR2 YYNGEE.